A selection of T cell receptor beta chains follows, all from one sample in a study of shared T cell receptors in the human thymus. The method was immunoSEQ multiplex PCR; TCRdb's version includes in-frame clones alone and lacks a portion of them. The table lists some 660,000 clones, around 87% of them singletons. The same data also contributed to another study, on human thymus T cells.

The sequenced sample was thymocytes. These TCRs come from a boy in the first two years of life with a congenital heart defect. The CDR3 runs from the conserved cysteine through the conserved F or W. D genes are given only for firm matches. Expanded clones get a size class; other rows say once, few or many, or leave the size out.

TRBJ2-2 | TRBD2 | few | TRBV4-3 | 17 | TGCGCCAGCAGCCAAGTGCAGCGGGAGGAGGACACCGGGGAGCTGTTTTTT | CASSQVQREEDTGELFF
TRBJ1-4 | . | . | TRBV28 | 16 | TGTGCCAGCAGTTTTAGGACAACCTTCAGTAATGAAAAACTGTTTTTT | CASSFRTTFSNEKLFF
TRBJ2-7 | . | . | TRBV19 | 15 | TGTGCCAGTAGTATAGATGGTCGCCCTACCTACGAGCAGTACTTC | CASSIDGRPTYEQYF
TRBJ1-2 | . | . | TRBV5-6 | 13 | TGTGCCAGCAGCTTGCAGGGATCGGAGGGCTACACCTTC | CASSLQGSEGYTF
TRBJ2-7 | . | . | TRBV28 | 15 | TGTGCCAGCAGCAACGAGGGGGGGGTCTCCTACGAGCAGTACTTC | CASSNEGGVSYEQYF
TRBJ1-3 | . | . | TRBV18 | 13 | TGTGCCAGCTCACCACCTCCTGTAAACACCATATATTTT | CASSPPPVNTIYF
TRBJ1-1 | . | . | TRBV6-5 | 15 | TGTGCCACCACTCACGGGGGACGGATGAACACTGAAGCTTTCTTT | CATTHGGRMNTEAFF
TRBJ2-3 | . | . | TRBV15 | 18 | TGTGCCACCAGCAGAGATACCAGGGCCCAGAGGAGCACAGATACGCAGTATTTT | CATSRDTRAQRSTDTQYF
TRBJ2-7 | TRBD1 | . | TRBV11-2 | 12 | TGTGCCAGCACAGGGGGCGTTTACGAGCAGTACTTC | CASTGGVYEQYF
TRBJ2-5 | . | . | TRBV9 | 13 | TGTGCCAGCAGTCTAGGGGACCAAGAGACCCAGTACTTC | CASSLGDQETQYF
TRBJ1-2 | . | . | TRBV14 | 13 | TGTGCCAGCAGCCGGACACCTAACTATGGCTACACCTTC | CASSRTPNYGYTF
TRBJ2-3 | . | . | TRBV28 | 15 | TGTGCCACCAAACTCCGGGTTCAATACACAGATACGCAGTATTTT | CATKLRVQYTDTQYF
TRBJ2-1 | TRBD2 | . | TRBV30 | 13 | TGTGCCTGGAACGGACTAGCGGGCGATGAGCAGTTCTTC | CAWNGLAGDEQFF
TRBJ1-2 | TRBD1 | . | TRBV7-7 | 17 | TGTGCCAGCAGCGGAGGACAGGGTGACCCAGCTAACTATGGCTACACCTTC | CASSGGQGDPANYGYTF
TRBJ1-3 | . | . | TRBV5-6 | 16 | TGTGCCAGCAAAACCAAAGGGGGGGCACCAGGAAACACCATATATTTT | CASKTKGGAPGNTIYF
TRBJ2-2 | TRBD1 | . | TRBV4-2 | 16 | TGTGCCAGCAGCCGGCCCCCGGGACAGGGCACCGGGGAGCTGTTTTTT | CASSRPPGQGTGELFF
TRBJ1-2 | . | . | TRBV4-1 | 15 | TGCGCCAGCAGCCCCTATGGGGGGGGCAGATATGGCTACACCTTC | CASSPYGGGRYGYTF
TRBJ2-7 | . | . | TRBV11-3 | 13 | TGTGTCCTGGAGGGGAGGGGGGTTTACGAGCAGTACTTC | CVLEGRGVYEQYF
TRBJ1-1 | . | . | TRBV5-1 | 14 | TGCGCCAGCAGACTCCCAGGGGAGAACACTGAAGCTTTCTTT | CASRLPGENTEAFF
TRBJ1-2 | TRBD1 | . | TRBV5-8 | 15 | TGTGCCAGCAGCCCGACGGGACAGGAGAACTATGGCTACACCTTC | CASSPTGQENYGYTF
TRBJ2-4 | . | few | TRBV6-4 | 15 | TGTGCCAGCAGTGAGCGGCAGAGAGTTTCAAACATTCAGTACTTC | CASSERQRVSNIQYF
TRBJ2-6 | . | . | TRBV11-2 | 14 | TGTGCCAGCAACGTGGGGCCTGGGGCCAACGTCCTGACTTTC | CASNVGPGANVLTF
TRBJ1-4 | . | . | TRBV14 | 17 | TGTGCCAGCAGTCCACCCCAAGTCGACAGGAGCAATGAAAAACTGTTTTTT | CASSPPQVDRSNEKLFF